Below, 18 T cell receptor beta chains from the same sample are listed, as sequenced in a study of T cell responses to AZD1222 COVID-19 vaccine. Assay used: immunoSEQ multiplex PCR; TCRdb lists only in-frame clones, some missing. This table has roughly 100,000 clones, around nine tenths appearing once. The input for sequencing was peripheral blood, taken on day 0 of AZD1222 vaccination. The receptors here all came from an adult in good health.

As DNA, the CDR3 is TGTGCCAGCAGCCCCACAGGGGGACACTATGGCTACACCTTC. This sequence encodes CASSPTGGHYGYTF. V and J are TRBV7-9 and TRBJ1-2; 8 nucleotides agree with TRBD1. The CDR3 is made up of 14 amino acids. CDR1 is SEHNR, CDR2 FQNEAQ, per germline (reference sequence). V shed 5 bases and J 3 bases; nucleotides not matched to a gene: 5.

The rearrangement links TRBV27 to TRBJ1-2; 7 bases are shared with TRBD1. This CDR3 is built from 14 residues. V was pared by 6 bases and J by 3 bases, with 7 bases of the junction left unmatched. Looked up from germline, CDR1 is MNHEY and CDR2 is SMNVEV (reference sequence). The CDR3 here is CASRQTQGYYGYTF. In DNA form, the CDR3 reads TGTGCCAGCAGACAAACACAGGGGTACTATGGCTACACCTTC.

Only a few counts were recorded for this clone. The CDR3 is CASFWTGEGGYTF. The CDR3 DNA reads TGTGCCAGTTTTTGGACAGGGGAGGGTGGCTACACCTTC. V usage is TRBV12-3 or TRBV12-4 and J usage is TRBJ1-2; 9 bases map to TRBD1. With V trimmed by 9 bases and J by 7 bases, 9 bases remained unmatched. This CDR3 comprises 13 residues.

CDR3 in amino acids: CASSYSDPGSETQYF. CDR3 sequence (DNA): TGTGCCAGCAGTTACTCGGATCCGGGATCGGAGACCCAGTACTTC. The chain recombines TRBV6-5 with TRBJ2-5; D is possibly TRBD2 (5 bases). Germline lookup yields CDR1 MNHEY and CDR2 SVGAGI. V was pared by 0 bases and J by 5 bases, with 13 bases between. The CDR3 spans 15 residues.

The V gene is TRBV15, the J gene TRBJ2-5, with D possibly matching TRBD2 (6 bases). CDR1 and CDR2 from the germline V gene are LNHNV and YYDKDF (reference sequence). V gave up 0 bases and J gave up 2 bases, with 16 bases separating them. This CDR3 spans 17 amino acids. CDR3 protein: CATSRDDGRGPQETQYF. In DNA form, the CDR3 reads TGTGCCACCAGCAGAGATGATGGGCGGGGCCCTCAAGAGACCCAGTACTTC.

The V call is TRBV12-3 or TRBV12-4, the J call TRBJ2-7; D is unclear. Between the trimmed V and J ends, which lost 3 bases and 4 bases, there was a span of 7 bases. This CDR3 is 12 amino acids long. The CDR3 DNA follows: TGTGCCAGCAGTTTTCAGGAATACGAGCAGTACTTC. Amino acid sequence: CASSFQEYEQYF.

The chain combines TRBV6-5 with TRBJ2-1; 9 bases fit TRBD1. Germline CDR1 is MNHEY and CDR2 is SVGAGI. Trimming removed 8 bases from V and 4 bases from J; junction bases left unmatched: 6. The CDR3 has 14 amino acids. In DNA, the CDR3 is TGTGCCAGCCTTAGGACAGGGGTGTACAATGAGCAGTTCTTC. Translation: CASLRTGVYNEQFF.

J is TRBJ1-2 and V is TRBV10-2; 7 bases agree with TRBD1. J was trimmed by 8 bases and V by 2 bases; bases with no gene match: 11. The CDR3 extends over 15 amino acids. Germline assignment: CDR1 WSHSY and CDR2 SAAADI. This CDR3 reads CASSEQTTGSGGYTF. CDR3 nucleotides: TGCGCCAGCAGTGAGCAAACGACAGGGAGCGGGGGCTACACCTTC.

This clone was picked up one time. V usage is TRBV7-9 and J usage is TRBJ1-1; the D gene is possibly TRBD1 (6 bases). There are 14 residues in the CDR3. Trimming removed 3 bases at V and 6 bases at J, with 14 bases between. Germline-derived CDR1 and CDR2 are SEHNR and FQNEAQ (reference sequence). The CDR3 reads CASSFGGPSPEAFF. The CDR3 DNA follows: TGTGCCAGCAGCTTTGGGGGGCCTAGTCCTGAAGCTTTCTTT.

This chain uses TRBV19 with TRBJ1-5; 7 nucleotides agree with TRBD1. The CDR3 runs to 18 residues. The J segment lost 9 bases and the V segment lost 3 bases, leaving 20 bases of the junction unmatched. Germline V gene lookup returns CDR1 LNHDA and CDR2 SQIVND (reference sequence). For the CDR3, the DNA is TGTGCCAGTAGTATCCCCCCTCGACAGGGTCGGATTAAATCGCCCCAGCATTTT. Translation gives CASSIPPRQGRIKSPQHF. The full variable domain, rest sourced from reference TRBV19 and TRBJ1-5, is DGGITQSPKYLFRKEGQNVTLSCEQNLNHDAMYWYRQDPGQGLRLIYYSQIVNDFQKGDIAEGYSVSREKKESFPLTVTSAQKNPTAFYLCASSIPPRQGRIKSPQHFGDGTRLSIL.

J is TRBJ1-4 and V is TRBV7-2; 8 nucleotides agree with TRBD1. CDR3 length: 14 residues. Germline CDR1 is SGHTA and CDR2 is FQGNSA. V lost 5 bases to trimming and J lost 8 bases; unmatched junction nucleotides: 7. DNA for the CDR3: TGTGCCAGCAGCGACGGACAGGGAGCCGAAAAACTGTTTTTT. It is translated as CASSDGQGAEKLFF.

V and J are TRBV28 and TRBJ2-3, with TRBD2 matching over 12 bases. V shed 8 bases and J 7 bases; nucleotides not matched to a gene: 10. CDR3 length: 15 residues. Per germline, CDR1 MDHEN and CDR2 SYDVKM. The CDR3 sequence: CASWASGRAVNTQYF. The CDR3 DNA sequence: TGTGCCAGCTGGGCTAGCGGGAGGGCCGTGAATACGCAGTATTTT.

The J gene is TRBJ1-2, the V gene TRBV25-1, with TRBD1 identical over 11 bases. CDR3 length: 15 residues. Germline CDR1 reads MGHDK; CDR2 reads SYGVNS. Trimming took 4 bases from V and 2 from J; bases not matched to a gene: 3. This chain's CDR3 is CASSVGTGGNYGYTF. The CDR3 nucleotides are TGTGCCAGCAGTGTCGGGACAGGGGGGAACTATGGCTACACCTTC.

The rearrangement links TRBV29-1 to TRBJ2-3; 7 bases match TRBD1. The V and J ends lost 0 bases and 0 bases, in that order; junction bases with no gene match: 6. Germline CDR1 SQVTM, CDR2 ANQGSEA. The CDR3 has 16 amino acids. The DNA for the CDR3 is TGCAGCGTTGAAGACCCAAGGGGGCCTAGCACAGATACGCAGTATTTT. Translation: CSVEDPRGPSTDTQYF.

The chain employs TRBV4-2 and TRBJ2-7, with D hard to call. CDR1 is LGHNA, CDR2 YNFKEQ, per germline. The CDR3 has 15 residues. Trimming took off 2 bases at V and 4 bases at J, with 15 bases between the two ends. As DNA, the CDR3 is TGTGCCAGCAGCCAATTAAATGTAGGTCAATACGAGCAGTACTTC. It translates to CASSQLNVGQYEQYF.

The rearrangement joins TRBV6-2 or TRBV6-3 to TRBJ1-6, with D unclear. There are 15 residues in the CDR3. Trimming shortened V by 2 bases and J by 9 bases, and 14 bases separated the two germline ends. In germline, CDR1 is MNHEY, CDR2 SVGEGT. CDR3 nucleotides: TGTGCCAGCAGTTACACGCCAGGACGGTCTTCACCCCTCCACTTT. Amino acids: CASSYTPGRSSPLHF.

The V call is TRBV27, the J call TRBJ1-1; 9 bases line up with TRBD1. CDR1 and CDR2 from the germline V gene are MNHEY and SMNVEV (reference sequence). This CDR3 spans 13 amino acids. The J segment lost 4 bases and the V segment lost 10 bases, leaving 7 bases of the junction unmatched. The CDR3 here is CATWDRVGTEAFF. The CDR3 DNA follows: TGTGCCACCTGGGACAGGGTGGGCACTGAAGCTTTCTTT.

This clone showed up just a few times. The rearrangement uses TRBV28 and TRBJ2-7, with D maybe TRBD2 (6 bases). Trimming stripped 5 bases from V and 1 base from J, with 9 bases between. The CDR3 loop spans 13 amino acids. Per germline, CDR1 MDHEN and CDR2 SYDVKM. The CDR3 DNA reads as TGTGCCAGCAGTAATAGCGGATCCTACGAGCAGTACTTC. Translation: CASSNSGSYEQYF.